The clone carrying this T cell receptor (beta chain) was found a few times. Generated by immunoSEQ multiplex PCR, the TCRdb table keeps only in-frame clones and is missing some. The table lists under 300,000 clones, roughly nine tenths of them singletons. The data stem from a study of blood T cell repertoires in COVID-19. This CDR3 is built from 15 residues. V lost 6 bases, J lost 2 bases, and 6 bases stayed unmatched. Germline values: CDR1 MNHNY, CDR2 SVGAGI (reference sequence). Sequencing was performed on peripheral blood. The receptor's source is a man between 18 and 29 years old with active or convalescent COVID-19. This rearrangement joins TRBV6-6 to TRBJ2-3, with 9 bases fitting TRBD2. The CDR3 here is CASSKRTSVTDTQYF. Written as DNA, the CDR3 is TGTGCCAGCAGCAAACGGACTAGCGTCACAGATACGCAGTATTTT.